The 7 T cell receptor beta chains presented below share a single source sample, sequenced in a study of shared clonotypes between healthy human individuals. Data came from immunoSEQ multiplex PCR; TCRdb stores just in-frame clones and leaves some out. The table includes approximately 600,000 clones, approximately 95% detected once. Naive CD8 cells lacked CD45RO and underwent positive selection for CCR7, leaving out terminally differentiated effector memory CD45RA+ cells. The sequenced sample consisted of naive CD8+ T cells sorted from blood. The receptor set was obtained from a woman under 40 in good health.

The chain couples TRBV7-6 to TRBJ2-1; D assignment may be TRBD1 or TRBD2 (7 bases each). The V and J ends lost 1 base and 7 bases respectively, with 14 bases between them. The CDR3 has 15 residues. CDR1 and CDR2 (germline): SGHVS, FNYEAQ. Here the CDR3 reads CASSLVTRGGNEQFF. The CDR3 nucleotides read TGTGCCAGCAGCTTAGTCACCAGGGGGGGAAATGAGCAGTTCTTC.

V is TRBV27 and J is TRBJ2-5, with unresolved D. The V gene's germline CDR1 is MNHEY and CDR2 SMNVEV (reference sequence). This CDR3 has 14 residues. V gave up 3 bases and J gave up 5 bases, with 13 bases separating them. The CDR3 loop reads CASSFGPASETQYF. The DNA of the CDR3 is TGTGCCAGCAGTTTCGGGCCAGCTTCCGAGACCCAGTACTTC.

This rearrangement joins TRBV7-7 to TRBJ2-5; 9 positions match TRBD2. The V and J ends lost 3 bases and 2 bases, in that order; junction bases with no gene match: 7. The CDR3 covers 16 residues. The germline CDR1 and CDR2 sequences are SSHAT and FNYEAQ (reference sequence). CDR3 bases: TGTGCCAGCAGCTTGGGGCTAGCGGGGACGCAAGAGACCCAGTACTTC. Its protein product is CASSLGLAGTQETQYF.

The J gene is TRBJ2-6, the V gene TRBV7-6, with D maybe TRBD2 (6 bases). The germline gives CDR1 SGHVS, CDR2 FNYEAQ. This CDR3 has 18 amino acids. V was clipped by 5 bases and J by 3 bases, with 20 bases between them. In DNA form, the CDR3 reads TGTGCCAGCAGCCCGCACCGGACTGGGGGGATTGGGGCCAACGTCCTGACTTTC. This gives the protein CASSPHRTGGIGANVLTF.

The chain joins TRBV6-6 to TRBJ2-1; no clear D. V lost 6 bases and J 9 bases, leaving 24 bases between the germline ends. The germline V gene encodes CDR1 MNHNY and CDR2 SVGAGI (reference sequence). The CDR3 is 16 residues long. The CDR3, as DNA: TGTGCCAGCAGCCAAGAAGACTCTAGGTATAGTGGTGAGCAGTTCTTC. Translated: CASSQEDSRYSGEQFF.

The chain's CDR3 is CASSSQQGLGGYTF. The CDR3 nucleotides read TGTGCCAGCAGTTCCCAACAGGGTCTAGGCGGCTACACCTTC. The chain has TRBV27 and TRBJ1-2; tentatively, D is TRBD1 (6 bases). CDR1 and CDR2 from the germline V gene are MNHEY and SMNVEV (reference sequence). The CDR3 has 14 amino acids. V shed 4 bases and J shed 8 bases, with 17 bases lying between them.

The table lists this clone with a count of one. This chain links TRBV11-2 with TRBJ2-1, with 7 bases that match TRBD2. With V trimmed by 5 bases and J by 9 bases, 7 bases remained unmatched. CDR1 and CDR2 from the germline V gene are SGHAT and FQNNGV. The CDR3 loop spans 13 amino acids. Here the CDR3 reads CASSRRLAVEQFF. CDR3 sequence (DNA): TGTGCCAGCAGCCGCAGACTAGCTGTTGAGCAGTTCTTC.